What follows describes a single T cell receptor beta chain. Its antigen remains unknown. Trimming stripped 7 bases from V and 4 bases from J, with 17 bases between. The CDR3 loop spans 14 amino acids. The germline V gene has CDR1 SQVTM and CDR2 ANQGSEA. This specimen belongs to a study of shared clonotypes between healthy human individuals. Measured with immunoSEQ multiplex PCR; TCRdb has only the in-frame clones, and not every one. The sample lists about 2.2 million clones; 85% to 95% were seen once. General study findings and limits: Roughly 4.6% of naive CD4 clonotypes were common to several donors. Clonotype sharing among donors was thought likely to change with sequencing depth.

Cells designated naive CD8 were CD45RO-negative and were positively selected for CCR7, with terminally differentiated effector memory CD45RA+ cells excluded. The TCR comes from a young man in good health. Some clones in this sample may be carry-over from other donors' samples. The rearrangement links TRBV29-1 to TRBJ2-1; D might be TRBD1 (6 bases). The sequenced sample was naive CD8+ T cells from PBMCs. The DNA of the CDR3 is TGCAGCGCCAATATCGGGACAATGTACAATGAGCAGTTCTTC. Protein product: CSANIGTMYNEQFF.